Following are 21 T cell receptor beta chains from one sample sequenced in a study of blood T cell repertoires in COVID-19. Only in-frame clones appear in the TCRdb table, and some are missing; sequencing was by immunoSEQ multiplex PCR. The table has about 140,000 clones, over 75% seen once. Sequences were obtained from peripheral blood. Every receptor here comes from a middle-aged man with acute or convalescent COVID-19.

V and J are TRBV4-2 and TRBJ1-2; the match to TRBD1 covers 7 bases. The CDR3 has 17 residues. The V segment lost 0 bases and the J segment 7 bases; nucleotides outside the gene matches: 14. Germline CDR1 and CDR2: LGHNA and YNFKEQ. DNA for the CDR3: TGTGCCAGCAGCCAAGACCGACAGGGACGAGGATTAGCTGGCTACACCTTC. Protein: CASSQDRQGRGLAGYTF.

J is TRBJ2-5 and V is TRBV30; 8 nucleotides agree with TRBD1. The CDR3 length is 14 residues. In germline, CDR1 is GTSNPN, CDR2 SVGIG (reference sequence). V trimming: 0 bases; J trimming: 5 bases; junction bases outside the gene matches: 5. CDR3 amino acids: CAWSVSGGAETQYF. The CDR3 DNA reads TGTGCCTGGAGTGTATCAGGGGGCGCGGAGACCCAGTACTTC. The variable domain in full, with the rest retrieved from reference TRBV30 and TRBJ2-5, is SQTIHQWPATLVQPVGSPLSLECTVEGTSNPNLYWYRQAAGRGLQLLFYSVGIGQISSEVPQNLSASRPQDRQFILSSKKLLLSDSGFYLCAWSVSGGAETQYFGPGTRLLVL.

The chain employs TRBV18 and TRBJ2-7; D might be TRBD2 (6 bases). This CDR3 spans 16 amino acids. Per the germline V gene, CDR1 is KGHSH and CDR2 is LQKENI. The V end was cut by 3 bases, the J end by 1 base, with 16 bases between. CDR3 loop: CASSPLLSGDSYEQYF. DNA of the CDR3: TGTGCCAGCTCACCCCTTCTTAGCGGTGATTCCTACGAGCAGTACTTC.

The chain has TRBV19 and TRBJ2-2, with D possibly matching TRBD1 (5 bases). V lost 4 bases and J 4 bases, leaving 22 bases between the germline ends. The V gene's germline CDR1 is LNHDA and CDR2 SQIVND (reference sequence). The CDR3 runs to 18 residues. The CDR3 protein is CASSKNPTRVGATGELFF. The CDR3 DNA is TGTGCCAGTAGTAAAAACCCCACCCGTGTTGGGGCCACCGGGGAGCTGTTTTTT. The complete variable domain, with remaining parts taken from reference TRBV19 and TRBJ2-2, reads DGGITQSPKYLFRKEGQNVTLSCEQNLNHDAMYWYRQDPGQGLRLIYYSQIVNDFQKGDIAEGYSVSREKKESFPLTVTSAQKNPTAFYLCASSKNPTRVGATGELFFGEGSRLTVL.

The sample holds one count of this clone. The V call is TRBV5-6, the J call TRBJ1-5, with 7 bases identical to TRBD1. Losses at the gene ends were 2 bases for V and 4 bases for J; bases not matched to a gene: 3. Germline loops: CDR1 SGHDT, CDR2 YYEEEE. CDR3 length: 14 amino acids. The CDR3 loop is CASSFGTANQPQHF. The CDR3 DNA reads TGTGCCAGCAGCTTCGGGACAGCGAATCAGCCCCAGCATTTT.

The V and J genes are TRBV3-1 (or the pseudogene TRBV3-2) and TRBJ2-7; 9 bases match TRBD1. This CDR3 is built from 15 residues. Germline lookup yields CDR1 LGHDT and CDR2 YNNKEL (reference sequence). Unmatched junction bases numbered 6, after V lost 4 bases and J lost 2 bases. DNA of the CDR3: TGTGCCAGCAGCCCACAGGGGGCGGAGACCTACGAGCAGTACTTC. This translates into CASSPQGAETYEQYF.

The chain employs TRBV14 and TRBJ2-5; the match to TRBD1 covers 8 bases. This CDR3 comprises 16 residues. The germline V gene has CDR1 SGHDN and CDR2 FVKESK. V was pared by 1 base and J by 4 bases, with 8 bases of the junction left unmatched. CDR3: CASSQGGTGWGETQYF. The CDR3 nucleotides are TGTGCCAGCAGCCAAGGCGGGACAGGCTGGGGAGAGACCCAGTACTTC.

The V call is TRBV9, the J call TRBJ2-1; 13 nucleotides agree with TRBD2. V lost 0 bases, J lost 7 bases, and 4 bases stayed unmatched. The germline CDR1 and CDR2 sequences are SGDLS and YYNGEE. The CDR3 is 16 amino acids. The CDR3 DNA sequence: TGTGCCAGCAGCGTAGCCCCGGGACTAGCGGGGAATGAGCAGTTCTTC. Its protein product is CASSVAPGLAGNEQFF.

The CDR3, as DNA: TGCGCCAGCAGCCCGGGAAGCTACAATGAGCAGTTCTTC. This sequence encodes CASSPGSYNEQFF. V is TRBV10-1 and J is TRBJ2-1; TRBD2 might be the D (5 bases). The CDR3 consists of 13 residues. V was trimmed by 6 bases and J by 3 bases, leaving 9 bases between them. CDR1 is WNHNN and CDR2 is SYGVQD in the germline V gene (reference sequence).

The chain couples TRBV7-9 to TRBJ1-5, with TRBD1 identical over 9 bases. This CDR3 is built from 15 residues. V lost 3 bases, J lost 1 base, and 1 base stayed unmatched. Germline assignment: CDR1 SEHNR and CDR2 FQNEAQ (reference sequence). The CDR3 DNA reads TGTGCCAGCAGCTTGACAGGGGGAAGCAATCAGCCCCAGCATTTT. It specifies CASSLTGGSNQPQHF.

J is TRBJ1-5 and V is TRBV6-5; 7 nucleotides line up with TRBD1. With 8 bases clipped from V and 3 bases from J, the junction kept 7 bases outside the gene matches. In germline, CDR1 is MNHEY, CDR2 SVGAGI. This CDR3 has 14 amino acids. The CDR3 sequence: CASSSQGTNQPQHF. The CDR3 DNA reads TGTGCCAGCTCTTCACAGGGGACCAATCAGCCCCAGCATTTT.

This chain uses TRBV11-2 with TRBJ2-6; TRBD1 aligns across 8 bases. V was clipped by 0 bases and J by 0 bases; unmatched bases: 7. Germline V gene sequence: CDR1 SGHAT, CDR2 FQNNGV. This CDR3 is built from 19 residues. CDR3 protein: CASSLEYWTGSSGANVLTF. In DNA form, the CDR3 reads TGTGCCAGCAGCTTAGAATACTGGACAGGGAGCTCTGGGGCCAACGTCCTGACTTTC.

The V and J genes are TRBV6-1 and TRBJ2-1, with D possibly TRBD2 on 5 matching bases. Per the germline V gene, CDR1 is MNHNS and CDR2 is SASEGT. Deletions cut 2 bases from V and 8 bases from J, with 16 bases between. This CDR3 has 15 residues. CDR3 amino acids: CASSERAVQVYEQFF. As DNA, the CDR3 is TGTGCCAGCAGTGAACGAGCGGTCCAGGTTTATGAGCAGTTCTTC.

The gene calls are TRBV7-3 and TRBJ2-7, with 8 bases aligning to TRBD1. Germline V lookup: CDR1 SGHTA, CDR2 FQGTGA. Germline trimming cut 0 bases from V and 3 bases from J; bases unmatched to any gene: 4. This CDR3 is built from 15 residues. In DNA form, the CDR3 reads TGTGCCAGCAGCTTAACCCCCGACAGGGGCTACGAGCAGTACTTC. This gives the protein CASSLTPDRGYEQYF.

The J gene is TRBJ2-7, the V gene TRBV7-9; D might be TRBD2 (5 bases). The CDR3 length is 17 residues. The germline V and J ends were trimmed by 1 base and 2 bases, with 18 bases remaining between them. Germline V gene sequence: CDR1 SEHNR, CDR2 FQNEAQ (reference sequence). The CDR3 DNA is TGTGCCAGCAGCTTAGGTATAGCGCCCACAATGCCCTACGAGCAGTACTTC. It yields the protein CASSLGIAPTMPYEQYF.

The chain combines TRBV27 with TRBJ2-7; tentatively, D is TRBD2 (7 bases). Germline CDR1 reads MNHEY; CDR2 reads SMNVEV (reference sequence). The CDR3 covers 18 residues. The germline V and J ends were trimmed by 4 bases and 3 bases, with 25 bases remaining between them. CDR3 DNA: TGTGCCAGCAGTTCCCGCGGGGGCCTGATACTGAGGGGCTACGAGCAGTACTTC. Its translation is CASSSRGGLILRGYEQYF.

This chain uses TRBV3-1 (or the pseudogene TRBV3-2) with TRBJ2-1, with TRBD2 identical over 10 bases. Trimming took 0 bases from V and 1 from J; bases not matched to a gene: 3. The CDR3 totals 17 residues. Germline CDR1 LGHDT, CDR2 YNNKEL (reference sequence). The CDR3 DNA is TGTGCCAGCAGCCAAGATCTAGCGGGGGTATCCTACAATGAGCAGTTCTTC. Amino acids: CASSQDLAGVSYNEQFF.

The rearrangement joins TRBV4-1 to TRBJ2-6, with D unresolved. The CDR3 has 14 residues. V was trimmed by 7 bases and J by 4 bases, leaving 11 bases between them. Germline CDR1 MGHRA, CDR2 YSYEKL. The CDR3 coding sequence is TGCGCCAGCACCTATTCATCCGGGGCCAACGTCCTGACTTTC. Protein product: CASTYSSGANVLTF.

The chain has TRBV5-1 and TRBJ2-1; perhaps TRBD1 as D (6 bases). The CDR3 is 15 amino acids. V was trimmed by 1 base and J by 6 bases, leaving 14 bases between them. Germline CDR1 SGHRS, CDR2 YFSETQ. Here the CDR3 DNA reads TGCGCCAGCAGCTTGTTCTCAGGGGTAGGCAATGAGCAGTTCTTC. Its protein is CASSLFSGVGNEQFF.

The V and J genes are TRBV7-3 and TRBJ2-2; D is uncertain. CDR1 and CDR2 (germline): SGHTA, FQGTGA. This CDR3 contains 13 residues. Deletions cut 2 bases from V and 4 bases from J, with 5 bases between. The CDR3 bases are TGTGCCAGCAGCTTAGGGCCCACCGGGGAGCTGTTTTTT. Residues: CASSLGPTGELFF.

The chain joins TRBV7-9 to TRBJ2-1, with TRBD1 identical over 12 bases. CDR1 and CDR2 (germline): SEHNR, FQNEAQ (reference sequence). The ends lost 5 bases at V and 10 bases at J; junction bases unmatched: 12. The CDR3 has 16 amino acids. CDR3 in DNA: TGTGCCAGCAGCCTCCCCGGGACAGGGGGCCCTCGGGAGCAGTTCTTC. It yields the protein CASSLPGTGGPREQFF.